The text below deals with one T cell receptor beta chain. Its antigen remains unknown. This sample stems from a study of T cells after yellow fever vaccination. Looking at the study overall: SMART-Seq v4 Ultra Low Input handled preparation of low-cell-number fractions.

As TCR cDNA was made by 5'RACE template switching, a universal primer site and UMIs were added. TCRdb recomputed calls from the 5' RACE reads with MiXCR, one row per CDR3 protein. The profile covers 400,000 or so distinct CDR3 sequences, with approximately 10% appearing a single time and 15% to 20% taken by the ten largest. Overall study results and limits: The appearance of a small share of clonotypes in both CD4 and CD8 compartments was observed. When the response was secondary, it was weaker but reached its peak faster, day 5 versus 15.

The CDR3 has 14 residues. V dropped 3 bases and J dropped 8 bases, with 20 bases sitting between them. CDR1 DFQATT and CDR2 SNEGSKA come from the germline V gene (reference sequence). The material was PBMCs, obtained on the day of the first yellow fever vaccination. V is TRBV20-1 and J is TRBJ2-7; tentatively, D is TRBD2 (7 bases). The receptor was isolated from a man in his late teens or twenties who received the YFV17D yellow fever vaccine. CDR3 amino acids: CSARSGSEGGKQYF. CDR3 nucleotide sequence: TGCAGTGCTAGGTCCGGCTCCGAGGGGGGGAAGCAGTACTTC.